This T cell receptor beta chain was observed in a study of blood T cell repertoires in COVID-19. On the study more broadly: T cells, B-cell-depleted T cells, or PBMCs provided the cDNA or gDNA that served as material.

The authors' processing: Using reference gene primer amplification, nucleated cell counts were estimated. The data were produced by immunoSEQ multiplex PCR, yet TCRdb's version contains in-frame clones alone and is incomplete. V, J and clone size reflect that table, while D and trimming were determined from the DNA. The sample has nearly 50,000 clones, 70% to 85% seen once. V dropped 3 bases and J dropped 5; count of bases not matched to a gene: 5. The CDR3 covers 15 residues. CDR1 is SGHNT, CDR2 YYREEE, per germline (reference sequence). Material: peripheral blood. The TCR was taken from a human donor in a cohort sampled during active COVID-19. This chain connects TRBV5-4 to TRBJ2-3, with TRBD2 matching over 11 bases. As DNA, the CDR3 is TGTGCCAGCAGCTATAGCGGGAGGGTTCTAGATACGCAGTATTTT. Translated, it gives CASSYSGRVLDTQYF.